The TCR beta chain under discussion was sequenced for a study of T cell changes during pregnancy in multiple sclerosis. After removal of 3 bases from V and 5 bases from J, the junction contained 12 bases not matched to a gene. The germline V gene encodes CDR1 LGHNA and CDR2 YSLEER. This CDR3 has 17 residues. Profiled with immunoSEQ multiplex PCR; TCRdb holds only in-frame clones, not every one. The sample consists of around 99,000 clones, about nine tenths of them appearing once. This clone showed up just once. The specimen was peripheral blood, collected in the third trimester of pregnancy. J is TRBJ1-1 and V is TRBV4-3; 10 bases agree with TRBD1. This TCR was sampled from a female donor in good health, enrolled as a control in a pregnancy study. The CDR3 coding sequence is TGCGCCAGCAGCCAGCTCCCGACAGGGGGCCCAGGGACTGAAGCTTTCTTT. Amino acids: CASSQLPTGGPGTEAFF.